This passage covers 3 T cell receptor beta chains from one sample sequenced in a study of blood T cells in healthy people across ages. Together with a sample-barcoded 5' primer, a J-beta primer mix was included in a second PCR lasting roughly 6 to 12 cycles. TCRdb recomputed calls from the 5' RACE reads with MiXCR, one row per CDR3 protein. The data show approximately 1,700,000 distinct CDR3 sequences, with around 42% seen just once and more than 20% held by the top ten. Sequenced material: blood. The receptors come from a human donor in good health.

Note on this clonotype: Germline and junction disagree at one end, which may indicate a read error. The genes are TRBV10-3 and TRBJ2-5; the D gene could be TRBD1 or TRBD2 (5 bases each). Germline V lookup: CDR1 ENHRY, CDR2 SYGVKD. The CDR3 covers 14 residues. The CDR3 DNA reads as TGTGCCATCAGTGGGTCAACGGGGCAAGGGACCCAGTACTTC. This codes for CAISGSTGQGTQYF.

In DNA form, the CDR3 reads TGTGCCAGCAGTAATCGTGGAGCCGAAGCTTTCTTT. Translating gives CASSNRGAEAFF. V usage is TRBV6-6 and J usage is TRBJ1-1; no clear D. V shed 5 bases and J shed 8 bases, with 12 bases lying between them. This CDR3 spans 12 amino acids. Looked up from germline, CDR1 is MNHNY and CDR2 is SVGAGI (reference sequence).

The gene calls are TRBV6-1 and TRBJ2-1; 11 bases map to TRBD1. The trim removed 3 bases at V and 3 bases at J, leaving 7 bases unmatched. The CDR3 extends over 17 amino acids. Per germline, CDR1 MNHNS and CDR2 SASEGT. DNA of the CDR3: TGTGCCAGCAGTGACGGACAGGGGGCAGGAGGCTACAATGAGCAGTTCTTC. Translated, it gives CASSDGQGAGGYNEQFF.